This is a list of T cell receptor beta chains from one sample in a study of CD8 T cells in Susac syndrome. TCRdb re-called the immunoSEQ multiplex PCR reads with MiXCR, one entry per CDR3 protein. The sample holds 120,000 or so distinct CDR3 sequences, nearly 95% seen once. Sequencing was done on a sample of CD4+ T cells from PBMCs. All receptors come from a human donor in good health. Each CDR3 is given without its conserved first and last residue.

TRBV3-1	TRBJ2-2	9	ASSQVGELF
TRBV7-9	TRBJ1-2	13	ASSLKEGLVYGYT
TRBV5-1	TRBJ2-7	13	ASSLEDRGLDEQY
TRBV4-1	TRBJ2-7	13	ASSQDGTWDYEQY
TRBV25-1	TRBJ2-3	14	ASSETSGIGADTQY
TRBV6-1	TRBJ2-6	14	ASSTDRPRGANVLT
TRBV18	TRBJ2-3	14	ASSRIRDRGADTQY
TRBV7-9	TRBJ2-7	13	ASSIRSRVRDEQY
TRBV3-1	TRBJ2-6	14	ASSPATSSGANVLT
TRBV28	TRBJ2-4	12	ASSLQGAKNIQY
TRBV7-8	TRBJ1-1	11	ASSQGGVGEAF
TRBV7-9	TRBJ2-3	11	ASTHGRSDTQY
TRBV29-1	TRBJ2-7	13	SVARGQGGDPDQY
TRBV20-1	TRBJ2-7	7	SVGHEQY
TRBV29-1	TRBJ1-5	12	SVAQGTGDQPQH